The 25 T cell receptor beta chains given below trace back to one sample, sequenced in a study of blood T cell repertoires in COVID-19. Assay used: immunoSEQ multiplex PCR; TCRdb lists only in-frame clones, some missing. The sample lists about 240,000 clones; approximately 80% were seen once. Sequencing was performed on peripheral blood. These receptor sequences come from a man aged 25-40 years who had recovered from COVID-19.

The chain couples TRBV28 to TRBJ2-3, with 10 bases matching TRBD2. The trim removed 5 bases at V and 2 bases at J, leaving 10 bases unmatched. Germline CDR1 reads MDHEN; CDR2 reads SYDVKM. This CDR3 is built from 17 residues. The CDR3 region has the DNA TGTGCCAGCAGTCAGCTAGCGGGGGCCCGCCTCACAGATACGCAGTATTTT. Its translation: CASSQLAGARLTDTQYF.

The chain has TRBV27 and TRBJ2-1; D gene ambiguous. The germline gives CDR1 MNHEY, CDR2 SMNVEV (reference sequence). CDR3 length: 14 amino acids. The germline V and J ends were trimmed by 7 bases and 9 bases, with 19 bases remaining between them. The DNA for the CDR3 is TGTGCCAGCACTCAGGTGTTGGGCCTCGGTGAGCAGTTCTTC. Translating it yields CASTQVLGLGEQFF.

The genes are TRBV28 and TRBJ2-5, with TRBD2 matching 10 bases. V lost 3 bases, J lost 5 bases, and 9 bases stayed unmatched. There are 16 residues in the CDR3. The V gene's germline CDR1 is MDHEN and CDR2 SYDVKM. CDR3 in DNA: TGTGCCAGCAGTTTTGGTCTAGCGGGGGACGGGGAGACCCAGTACTTC. Translated: CASSFGLAGDGETQYF.

This sequence joins TRBV9 and TRBJ2-6, with unresolved D. Germline V lookup: CDR1 SGDLS, CDR2 YYNGEE. The CDR3 is made up of 17 amino acids. V lost 0 bases, J lost 0 bases, and 10 bases lay in between. The CDR3 reads CASSVGRVGSGANVLTF. Written as DNA, the CDR3 is TGTGCCAGCAGCGTAGGTAGAGTTGGCTCTGGGGCCAACGTCCTGACTTTC.

The genes are TRBV28 and TRBJ2-7; 8 bases map to TRBD2. The CDR3 loop spans 15 amino acids. Germline V CDR1 and CDR2: MDHEN, SYDVKM. V shed 5 bases, J shed 4 bases, and the junction held 10 bases outside the gene matches. The CDR3 protein is CASSPGLGSGYEQYV. CDR3 in DNA: TGTGCCAGCAGTCCGGGACTAGGTTCGGGATACGAGCAGTACGTC.

The V gene is TRBV10-3, the J gene TRBJ1-2; D gene unclear. The CDR3 runs to 14 residues. V lost 6 bases and J lost 5, with 16 bases in between. The germline V gene encodes CDR1 ENHRY and CDR2 SYGVKD. The CDR3 nucleotides read TGTGCCATCAGCACCTCAATTACAACGTATGGCTACACCTTC. Its translation: CAISTSITTYGYTF.

The J gene is TRBJ1-5, the V gene TRBV18; D possibly corresponds to TRBD1 (6 bases). Germline V gives CDR1 KGHSH, CDR2 LQKENI. The CDR3 covers 16 residues. V lost 3 bases and J lost 1, with 13 bases in between. The chain's CDR3 is CASSPSKGGSNQPQHF. The CDR3 DNA reads TGTGCCAGCTCACCGTCGAAAGGGGGAAGCAATCAGCCCCAGCATTTT.

The J gene is TRBJ1-1, the V gene TRBV10-2; tentatively, D is TRBD1 (5 bases). The CDR3 covers 13 residues. The germline V and J ends were trimmed by 10 bases and 3 bases, with 15 bases remaining between them. The germline CDR1 and CDR2 sequences are WSHSY and SAAADI. In nucleotides, the CDR3 is TGCGCCATCAGCAGGGAAATGGACACTGAAGCTTTCTTT. Translated, it gives CAISREMDTEAFF.

This clone was detected a few times. The rearrangement links TRBV9 to TRBJ2-5; D call uncertain. Germline-derived CDR1 and CDR2 are SGDLS and YYNGEE. V was pared by 0 bases and J by 5 bases, with 14 bases between. The CDR3 is 15 residues long. CDR3 bases: TGTGCCAGCAGCGTAGCCGCACTCCCCCTGGAGACCCAGTACTTC. As protein: CASSVAALPLETQYF. Together with reference TRBV9 and TRBJ2-5, the CDR3 gives the full variable domain: DSGVTQTPKHLITATGQRVTLRCSPRSGDLSVYWYQQSLDQGLQFLIQYYNGEERAKGNILERFSAQQFPDLHSELNLSSLELGDSALYFCASSVAALPLETQYFGPGTRLLVL.

V and J are TRBV6-6 and TRBJ2-6; perhaps TRBD1 as D (5 bases). The CDR3 has 15 amino acids. V was pared by 4 bases and J by 1 base, with 8 bases between. Per the germline V gene, CDR1 is MNHNY and CDR2 is SVGAGI (reference sequence). The CDR3 bases are TGTGCCAGCAGTTTCCAGGGTTCTGGGGCCAACGTCCTGACTTTC. Amino acids: CASSFQGSGANVLTF.

This clone has only a few counts. The V gene is TRBV3-1 (or the pseudogene TRBV3-2), the J gene TRBJ1-2, with TRBD1 matching 7 bases. This CDR3 has 13 amino acids. Germline CDR1 is LGHDT and CDR2 is YNNKEL (reference sequence). Trimming took 1 base from V and 4 from J; bases not matched to a gene: 0. Here the CDR3 reads CASSQGDSYGYTF. The CDR3, as DNA: TGTGCCAGCAGCCAAGGGGACAGCTATGGCTACACCTTC.

The rearrangement joins TRBV18 to TRBJ1-1; TRBD1 aligns across 9 bases. The V and J ends lost 5 bases and 3 bases, in that order; junction bases with no gene match: 4. The CDR3 length is 14 residues. Looked up from germline, CDR1 is KGHSH and CDR2 is LQKENI. The CDR3 region is CASSGTGRDTEAFF. The CDR3 nucleotides are TGTGCCAGCTCAGGGACAGGGAGGGACACTGAAGCTTTCTTT.

This clone appeared once. The chain has TRBV3-1 (or the pseudogene TRBV3-2) and TRBJ2-3; possibly TRBD1 for D (5 bases). Trimming left V 5 bases short and J 11 bases short, with 11 bases between. Per the germline V gene, CDR1 is LGHDT and CDR2 is YNNKEL (reference sequence). This CDR3 region has 11 residues. The CDR3 coding sequence is TGTGCCAGCAGCTCGACAGTTCGGCAGTATTTT. It codes for CASSSTVRQYF.

In regard to this clone: This sample also contains other DNA sequences that code for the same CDR3. DNA of the CDR3: TGTGCCAGCAGCCGTTTAGCGGGAGGCCAAGAGACCCAGTACTTC. Protein product: CASSRLAGGQETQYF. The genes are TRBV11-2 and TRBJ2-5; 10 nucleotides match TRBD2. Germline lookup yields CDR1 SGHAT and CDR2 FQNNGV. Trimming cost V 5 bases and J 1 base; bases outside gene matches: 4. The CDR3 contains 15 residues.

The chain is built from TRBV11-2 and TRBJ2-3, with D uncertain. Per the germline V gene, CDR1 is SGHAT and CDR2 is FQNNGV. There are 11 residues in the CDR3. V lost 4 bases and J 6 bases, leaving 5 bases between the germline ends. The CDR3 spells CASSSGDTQYF. For the CDR3, the DNA is TGTGCCAGCAGCTCCGGGGATACGCAGTATTTT.

The chain has TRBV9 and TRBJ1-3; TRBD1 agrees at 10 bases. V dropped 0 bases and J dropped 2; count of bases not matched to a gene: 5. CDR1 is SGDLS and CDR2 is YYNGEE in the germline V gene. CDR3 length: 17 amino acids. The CDR3 DNA reads TGTGCCAGCAGCGTAGTTGGGACAGGGGCTGCTGGAAACACCATATATTTT. Protein product: CASSVVGTGAAGNTIYF.

This clone was detected ten times or more. The chain combines TRBV14 with TRBJ2-1; TRBD1 might be the D (6 bases). The CDR3 loop spans 13 amino acids. V shed 0 bases and J shed 11 bases, with 11 bases lying between them. Looked up from germline, CDR1 is SGHDN and CDR2 is FVKESK. This CDR3 is CASSQDGRGKQFF. For the CDR3, the DNA is TGTGCCAGCAGCCAAGATGGAAGGGGGAAGCAGTTCTTC.

This chain links TRBV2 with TRBJ1-1; 12 bases align to TRBD1. The CDR3 length is 15 residues. Per the germline V gene, CDR1 is SNHLY and CDR2 is FYNNEI. V lost 3 bases, J lost 9 bases, and 8 bases stayed unmatched. CDR3 DNA: TGTGCCAGCAGTGACCCGGGACAGGGGGCGCCCAAAGCTTTCTTT. Its protein is CASSDPGQGAPKAFF.

In its sample, this clone was seen once. This chain connects TRBV7-9 to TRBJ1-4, with D unresolved. Germline loops: CDR1 SEHNR, CDR2 FQNEAQ (reference sequence). The CDR3 has 19 amino acids. The V end lost 4 bases, the J end lost 0 bases, and 21 bases lay between the germline ends. In nucleotides, the CDR3 is TGTGCCAGCAGCTACCGACATGCGACACATCAGGCAACTAATGAAAAACTGTTTTTT. Translation gives CASSYRHATHQATNEKLFF.

A single count supports this clone. This chain uses TRBV19 with TRBJ2-5; D is possibly TRBD1 (7 bases). Trimming removed 3 bases from V and 4 bases from J, with 24 bases in between. The CDR3 is 18 residues long. Germline V gene data show CDR1 as LNHDA and CDR2 as SQIVND (reference sequence). This chain's CDR3 is CASSIGGTVLLMGETQYF. DNA for the CDR3: TGTGCCAGTAGTATCGGCGGGACAGTACTTCTAATGGGAGAGACCCAGTACTTC.

The chain uses TRBV12-3 or TRBV12-4 and TRBJ1-1; D call uncertain. This CDR3 is built from 13 residues. Trimming pared 5 bases from V and 5 bases from J, leaving 12 bases between. CDR3 amino acids: CASSKPTITEAFF. CDR3 nucleotide sequence: TGTGCCAGCAGTAAACCCACAATTACTGAAGCTTTCTTT.

This sequence joins TRBV19 and TRBJ2-3, with TRBD2 matching over 12 bases. CDR1 and CDR2 (germline): LNHDA, SQIVND (reference sequence). There are 17 residues in the CDR3. The junction had 11 bases not matched to a gene; V was cut back by 6 bases and J by 4 bases. CDR3 nucleotides: TGTGCCAGTAGGAAGAGGACTAGCGGGGATCCCGCAGATACGCAGTATTTT. Protein product: CASRKRTSGDPADTQYF. Together with reference TRBV19 and TRBJ2-3, the CDR3 gives the full variable domain: DGGITQSPKYLFRKEGQNVTLSCEQNLNHDAMYWYRQDPGQGLRLIYYSQIVNDFQKGDIAEGYSVSREKKESFPLTVTSAQKNPTAFYLCASRKRTSGDPADTQYFGPGTRLTVL.

V usage is TRBV7-3 and J usage is TRBJ2-3; D might be TRBD1 (6 bases). V lost 1 base and J 4 bases, leaving 6 bases between the germline ends. CDR1 is SGHTA and CDR2 is FQGTGA in the germline V gene. The CDR3 consists of 13 residues. The CDR3: CASSLRGPDTQYF. DNA for the CDR3: TGTGCCAGCAGCTTAAGGGGGCCAGATACGCAGTATTTT.

The chain has TRBV28 and TRBJ1-2, with 7 bases that match TRBD1. This CDR3 contains 15 residues. The V and J ends lost 6 bases and 1 base, in that order; junction bases with no gene match: 8. In germline, CDR1 is MDHEN, CDR2 SYDVKM. The CDR3 here is CASRGQGGDNYGYTF. In nucleotides, the CDR3 is TGTGCCAGCAGAGGTCAGGGGGGTGATAACTATGGCTACACCTTC.

The CDR3 loop reads CASSEVAGEQFF. As DNA, the CDR3 is TGTGCCAGCAGTGAAGTGGCGGGGGAGCAGTTCTTC. The chain links TRBV6-1 to TRBJ2-1, with TRBD2 as a possible D gene (6 bases). CDR1 is MNHNS and CDR2 is SASEGT in the germline V gene. Trimming left V 1 base short and J 10 bases short, with 8 bases between. The CDR3 is 12 residues long.